These 28 T cell receptor beta chains were sequenced from one sample in a study of shared clonotypes between healthy human individuals. Here immunoSEQ multiplex PCR was the method, and the copy in TCRdb shows in-frame clones only, minus some. The data hold around 940,000 clones, with more than 75% observed a single time. The specimen sequenced was memory CD4+ T cells sorted from blood. Subset denoted: CD45RA-negative fraction. These receptors all come from a man in his late teens or twenties in good health.

The chain links TRBV7-9 to TRBJ2-2; D is possibly TRBD1 (5 bases). The germline V gene encodes CDR1 SEHNR and CDR2 FQNEAQ (reference sequence). The V and J ends lost 3 bases and 0 bases respectively, with 8 bases between them. The CDR3 has 15 amino acids. This CDR3 reads CASSFLTANTGELFF. The CDR3, as DNA: TGTGCCAGCAGCTTTCTGACAGCGAACACCGGGGAGCTGTTTTTT.

The V call is TRBV28, the J call TRBJ2-2, with unresolved D. Trimming took 1 base from V and 7 from J, leaving 10 bases between them. Germline V gives CDR1 MDHEN, CDR2 SYDVKM. CDR3 size: 14 residues. CDR3 sequence (DNA): TGTGCCAGCAGTTTATCGCCCCCTCGCGGGGAGCTGTTTTTT. Residues: CASSLSPPRGELFF.

The CDR3 DNA is TGTGCCAGTGGAGGCGAGTATAGCAATCAGCCCCAGCATTTT. This sequence encodes CASGGEYSNQPQHF. The V and J genes are TRBV19 and TRBJ1-5; D not certain. The V gene's germline CDR1 is LNHDA and CDR2 SQIVND (reference sequence). Between the trimmed V and J ends, which lost 8 bases and 0 bases, there was a span of 11 bases. The CDR3 spans 14 residues. Combining the CDR3 with reference TRBV19 and TRBJ1-5 gives the whole variable domain DGGITQSPKYLFRKEGQNVTLSCEQNLNHDAMYWYRQDPGQGLRLIYYSQIVNDFQKGDIAEGYSVSREKKESFPLTVTSAQKNPTAFYLCASGGEYSNQPQHFGDGTRLSIL.

The chain combines TRBV5-4 with TRBJ1-3; unclear D gene. Germline CDR1 is SGHNT and CDR2 is YYREEE (reference sequence). Deletions cut 0 bases from V and 4 bases from J, with 14 bases between. This CDR3 has 16 residues. The CDR3 bases are TGTGCCAGCAGCTTGGGACCTCGGACGGAAGGAAACACCATATATTTT. Its protein product is CASSLGPRTEGNTIYF.

This clone has only a few counts. The same CDR3 also results from other DNA sequences found in this sample. The rearrangement links TRBV19 to TRBJ2-4; D is uncertain. The CDR3 has 13 residues. V shed 1 base and J shed 6 bases, with 7 bases lying between them. Germline V CDR1 and CDR2: LNHDA, SQIVND (reference sequence). The CDR3 loop is CASSIADRNIQYF. CDR3 DNA sequence: TGTGCCAGTAGTATAGCCGACCGAAACATTCAGTACTTC. The full variable domain, in which reference TRBV19 and TRBJ2-4 provide the parts outside the CDR3, is DGGITQSPKYLFRKEGQNVTLSCEQNLNHDAMYWYRQDPGQGLRLIYYSQIVNDFQKGDIAEGYSVSREKKESFPLTVTSAQKNPTAFYLCASSIADRNIQYFGAGTRLSVL.

This clone was seen only a few times. DNA of the CDR3: TGTGCCAGCAGCCTAGGTAACGGGAGGAGTGGAAACACCATATATTTT. It translates to CASSLGNGRSGNTIYF. This chain connects TRBV6-6 to TRBJ1-3; D is unclear. This CDR3 region has 16 residues. V lost 6 bases and J 3 bases, leaving 18 bases between the germline ends. CDR1 and CDR2 (germline): MNHNY, SVGAGI (reference sequence).

This clone was picked up one time. The rearrangement links TRBV10-3 to TRBJ2-7; D uncertain. The CDR3 is 12 residues long. Trimming left V 6 bases short and J 6 bases short, with 12 bases between. Germline CDR1 reads ENHRY; CDR2 reads SYGVKD. The CDR3 protein is CAIRWSTPEQYF. In nucleotides, the CDR3 is TGTGCCATCAGGTGGTCCACGCCCGAGCAGTACTTC.

This clone has only a few counts. The chain carries TRBV4-3 and TRBJ2-1; 11 positions match TRBD2. Germline V gives CDR1 LGHNA, CDR2 YSLEER. J was trimmed by 2 bases and V by 4 bases; bases with no gene match: 7. CDR3 length: 17 residues. CDR3 bases: TGCGCCAGCAGCCGGGCGGTAGCGGGAGGGGCCTACAATGAGCAGTTCTTC. The encoded protein is CASSRAVAGGAYNEQFF.

The rearrangement links TRBV9 to TRBJ2-5; the D gene is possibly TRBD2 (5 bases). Between the trimmed V and J ends, which lost 3 bases and 2 bases, there was a span of 11 bases. This CDR3 region has 14 residues. Germline CDR1 reads SGDLS; CDR2 reads YYNGEE. The CDR3 protein is CASSAGLNQETQYF. CDR3 DNA: TGTGCCAGCAGCGCTGGACTCAATCAAGAGACCCAGTACTTC.

The sample holds one count of this clone. V is TRBV10-3 and J is TRBJ2-4, with 7 nucleotides matching TRBD1. Germline V lookup: CDR1 ENHRY, CDR2 SYGVKD. The CDR3 extends over 17 amino acids. Trimming removed 0 bases from V and 9 bases from J; junction bases left unmatched: 14. For the CDR3, the DNA is TGTGCCATCAGTGAGTCGAGTTCAGGGGGTCAAGTAGGCATTCAGTACTTC. The encoded protein is CAISESSSGGQVGIQYF.

The J gene is TRBJ1-2, the V gene TRBV2; 8 nucleotides agree with TRBD1. The CDR3 totals 14 residues. V was pared by 6 bases and J by 4 bases, with 7 bases of the junction left unmatched. Germline CDR1 and CDR2: SNHLY and FYNNEI. The CDR3 region has the DNA TGTGCCAGCAGGCTCGGACAGGGCATCTATGGCTACACCTTC. The encoded protein is CASRLGQGIYGYTF.

The chain carries TRBV18 and TRBJ2-7; TRBD1 aligns across 9 bases. Trimming cost V 6 bases and J 2 bases; bases outside gene matches: 2. Germline-derived CDR1 and CDR2 are KGHSH and LQKENI. The CDR3 spans 13 residues. The CDR3 sequence: CASSWDRAYEQYF. CDR3 sequence (DNA): TGTGCCAGCTCGTGGGACAGGGCCTACGAGCAGTACTTC.

The V and J genes are TRBV4-2 and TRBJ1-6; TRBD1 aligns across 9 bases. Trimming took 3 bases from V and 9 from J; bases not matched to a gene: 6. Per the germline V gene, CDR1 is LGHNA and CDR2 is YNFKEQ. CDR3 length equals 15 residues. CDR3 loop: CASSQSGTGSSPLHF. CDR3 in DNA: TGTGCCAGCAGCCAGTCCGGGACAGGGTCTTCACCCCTCCACTTT.

Concerning this clone itself: The junction differs from germline at one of its ends, possibly a read error. The chain carries TRBV6-4 and TRBJ2-3, with D perhaps TRBD1 (6 bases). This CDR3 region has 15 residues. CDR1 MRHNA and CDR2 SNTAGT come from the germline V gene. The CDR3 sequence: CASSLNTGTPDTQYF. In nucleotides, the CDR3 is TGTGCCAGCAGTCTAAATACAGGGACCCCAGACACGCAGTATTTT.

This rearrangement joins TRBV5-1 to TRBJ1-3, with D perhaps TRBD1 (5 bases). CDR1 and CDR2 from the germline V gene are SGHRS and YFSETQ. V was trimmed by 0 bases and J by 2 bases, leaving 15 bases between them. The CDR3 loop spans 17 amino acids. CDR3 coding DNA: TGCGCCAGCAGCTTGGCTGCAGGGTGGGTTGCTGGAAACACCATATATTTT. It codes for CASSLAAGWVAGNTIYF. The whole variable domain, filled in from reference TRBV5-1 and TRBJ1-3, reads KAGVTQTPRYLIKTRGQQVTLSCSPISGHRSVSWYQQTPGQGLQFLFEYFSETQRNKGNFPGRFSGRQFSNSRSEMNVSTLELGDSALYLCASSLAAGWVAGNTIYFGEGSWLTVV.

In DNA, the CDR3 is TGCGCCAGCAGCTTGTACGGGGGCCTCTCCTACGAGCAGTACTTC. It yields the protein CASSLYGGLSYEQYF. V is TRBV5-1 and J is TRBJ2-7; D may match TRBD1 or TRBD2 (6 bases each). The CDR3 is made up of 15 amino acids. Germline-derived CDR1 and CDR2 are SGHRS and YFSETQ. V lost 1 base and J 0 bases, leaving 11 bases between the germline ends. Supplemented by reference TRBV5-1 and TRBJ2-7, the full variable domain reads KAGVTQTPRYLIKTRGQQVTLSCSPISGHRSVSWYQQTPGQGLQFLFEYFSETQRNKGNFPGRFSGRQFSNSRSEMNVSTLELGDSALYLCASSLYGGLSYEQYFGPGTRLTVT.

The V gene is TRBV5-1, the J gene TRBJ2-5; the match to TRBD1 covers 7 bases. V gave up 4 bases and J gave up 4 bases; unmatched junction bases: 7. Germline CDR1 and CDR2: SGHRS and YFSETQ. The CDR3 is 14 residues long. The chain's CDR3 is CASSIETGAETQYF. CDR3 coding DNA: TGCGCCAGCAGCATAGAAACAGGGGCAGAGACCCAGTACTTC.

The chain employs TRBV10-2 and TRBJ2-2; weak D call: TRBD2 (7 bases). The CDR3 has 15 amino acids. Germline V gene data show CDR1 as WSHSY and CDR2 as SAAADI. The V gene lost 3 bases and the J gene lost 3 bases, with 11 bases spanning the gap. The CDR3 DNA reads as TGCGCCAGCAGTGACAGGGGACTATACACCGGGGAGCTGTTTTTT. Amino acids: CASSDRGLYTGELFF.

This sequence joins TRBV6-5 and TRBJ2-5; 8 bases fit TRBD2. In germline, CDR1 is MNHEY, CDR2 SVGAGI. The CDR3 covers 15 residues. J gave up 1 base and V 6 bases, and 7 bases lay outside the gene matches. The CDR3 is CASRFGGGRQETQYF. The CDR3 DNA sequence: TGTGCCAGCAGATTCGGGGGGGGGCGCCAAGAGACCCAGTACTTC.

The chain links TRBV4-3 to TRBJ2-1, with a weak D call TRBD2 (6 bases). Per the germline V gene, CDR1 is LGHNA and CDR2 is YSLEER. With 0 bases removed from V and 3 bases from J, the gap between germline ends came to 12 bases. The CDR3 extends over 16 amino acids. DNA for the CDR3: TGCGCCAGCAGCCAAGATTTCGGGACTCGCTACAATGAGCAGTTCTTC. It encodes CASSQDFGTRYNEQFF.

The chain couples TRBV10-3 to TRBJ2-7; 10 nucleotides align to TRBD1. The CDR3 covers 14 residues. Germline V gives CDR1 ENHRY, CDR2 SYGVKD. J gave up 4 bases and V 4 bases, and 4 bases lay outside the gene matches. This chain's CDR3 is CAISGDRGGYEQYF. Written as DNA, the CDR3 is TGTGCCATCAGTGGGGACAGGGGTGGATACGAGCAGTACTTC.

V gene TRBV5-8 combines with J gene TRBJ1-5; possibly TRBD1 for D (6 bases). Between the trimmed V and J ends, which lost 4 bases and 1 base, there was a span of 12 bases. The CDR3 length is 15 residues. The V gene's germline CDR1 is SGHTS and CDR2 YDEGEE. CDR3 in DNA: TGTGCCAGCAGCGGGGGCAGGTGGAGCAATCAGCCCCAGCATTTT. Translated: CASSGGRWSNQPQHF.

This clone was observed a handful of times. A much larger clone differs by one base, so this may be a read error. Other DNA sequences in this sample translate to the same CDR3. The rearrangement links TRBV29-1 to TRBJ1-1; 8 nucleotides line up with TRBD1. The CDR3 length is 12 residues. CDR1 SQVTM and CDR2 ANQGSEA come from the germline V gene. The junction had 1 base not matched to a gene; V was cut back by 6 bases and J by 1 base. In DNA form, the CDR3 reads TGCAGCGTCGGACAGGGGAACACTGAAGCTTTCTTT. Residues: CSVGQGNTEAFF.

The chain joins TRBV7-8 to TRBJ2-7; 7 nucleotides match TRBD1. The germline V gene has CDR1 SGHVS and CDR2 FQNEAQ. The V gene end was trimmed by 2 bases and the J gene end by 1 base; junction bases not matched to a gene: 8. This CDR3 has 16 amino acids. CDR3 loop: CASSLRSGTASYEQYF. CDR3 in DNA: TGTGCCAGCAGCTTAAGGTCGGGGACAGCGTCCTACGAGCAGTACTTC.

V and J are TRBV30 and TRBJ2-5; weak D call: TRBD2 (5 bases). Germline CDR1 reads GTSNPN; CDR2 reads SVGIG (reference sequence). The CDR3 consists of 13 residues. Trimming cost V 2 bases and J 2 bases, with 9 bases left between them. The CDR3: CAWSNGIQETQYF. The CDR3, as DNA: TGTGCCTGGAGTAACGGGATTCAAGAGACCCAGTACTTC.

This chain connects TRBV29-1 to TRBJ2-5, with a weak D call TRBD1 (7 bases). V was cut by 1 base and J by 5 bases, with 17 bases left in between. CDR1 is SQVTM, CDR2 ANQGSEA, per germline. The CDR3 contains 15 residues. CDR3 protein: CSVEGVGGGGETQYF. The CDR3 DNA reads as TGCAGCGTTGAAGGCGTCGGAGGGGGCGGGGAGACCCAGTACTTC. The full variable domain, in which reference TRBV29-1 and TRBJ2-5 provide the parts outside the CDR3, is SAVISQKPSRDICQRGTSLTIQCQVDSQVTMMFWYRQQPGQSLTLIATANQGSEATYESGFVIDKFPISRPNLTFSTLTVSNMSPEDSSIYLCSVEGVGGGGETQYFGPGTRLLVL.

This chain uses TRBV10-3 with TRBJ2-7, with 11 nucleotides matching TRBD2. Per the germline V gene, CDR1 is ENHRY and CDR2 is SYGVKD. V gave up 10 bases and J gave up 4 bases; unmatched junction bases: 3. This CDR3 is 12 amino acids long. The chain's CDR3 is CATRLAGYEQYF. DNA of the CDR3: TGTGCCACCCGACTAGCGGGGTACGAGCAGTACTTC.

The J gene is TRBJ2-1, the V gene TRBV10-2; D perhaps matches TRBD2 (5 bases). Trimming left V 3 bases short and J 0 bases short, with 9 bases between. The CDR3 extends over 15 amino acids. Germline CDR1 is WSHSY and CDR2 is SAAADI. Here the CDR3 reads CASSEQRSSYNEQFF. CDR3 in DNA: TGCGCCAGCAGTGAACAGCGGAGCTCCTACAATGAGCAGTTCTTC.